Following are 9 T cell receptor beta chains from one sample sequenced in a study of cytomegalovirus exposure and HLA in healthy donors. Use of 60 Vbeta and 13 Jbeta primers characterized the PCR. Assay: immunoSEQ multiplex PCR; the TCRdb copy retains only in-frame clones and omits some. The sample contains around 90,000 clones, 55% to 65% of which appear only once. The source material was PBMCs. These receptors all stem from a human donor in good health.

This clone has more than one count but fewer than ten. The J gene is TRBJ1-1, the V gene TRBV7-9, with no clear D. Deletions cut 1 base from V and 1 base from J, with 13 bases between. This CDR3 comprises 16 residues. Germline-derived CDR1 and CDR2 are SEHNR and FQNEAQ (reference sequence). CDR3 in amino acids: CASSLVVGGPNTEAFF. The CDR3 DNA reads TGTGCCAGCAGCTTAGTAGTTGGAGGGCCGAACACTGAAGCTTTCTTT.

The chain is built from TRBV9 and TRBJ1-2; D perhaps matches TRBD1 (6 bases). CDR3 length: 15 residues. Germline-derived CDR1 and CDR2 are SGDLS and YYNGEE. With 0 bases removed from V and 2 bases from J, the gap between germline ends came to 11 bases. CDR3 sequence: CASSVVDRLNYGYTF. CDR3 sequence (DNA): TGTGCCAGCAGCGTAGTAGACAGGTTAAACTATGGCTACACCTTC. Filled out from reference TRBV9 and TRBJ1-2, the complete variable domain reads DSGVTQTPKHLITATGQRVTLRCSPRSGDLSVYWYQQSLDQGLQFLIQYYNGEERAKGNILERFSAQQFPDLHSELNLSSLELGDSALYFCASSVVDRLNYGYTFGSGTRLTVV.

The chain recombines TRBV5-5 with TRBJ2-1; 9 bases map to TRBD2. The CDR3 sequence is 15 residues long. Germline CDR1 SGHKS, CDR2 YYEKEE (reference sequence). Trimming removed 4 bases from V and 5 bases from J; junction bases left unmatched: 7. In DNA form, the CDR3 reads TGTGCCAGCAGCAACCAGCGGGGGGCGGACAATGAGCAGTTCTTC. Protein sequence: CASSNQRGADNEQFF. Filled out from reference TRBV5-5 and TRBJ2-1, the complete variable domain reads DAGVTQSPTHLIKTRGQQVTLRCSPISGHKSVSWYQQVLGQGPQFIFQYYEKEERGRGNFPDRFSARQFPNYSSELNVNALLLGDSALYLCASSNQRGADNEQFFGPGTRLTVL.

This clone was detected a few times. This chain uses TRBV19 with TRBJ1-4; tentative D call: TRBD1 (5 bases). The length of the CDR3 is 14 residues. Trimming stripped 5 bases from V and 4 bases from J, with 11 bases between. Germline-derived CDR1 and CDR2 are LNHDA and SQIVND (reference sequence). CDR3 sequence (DNA): TGTGCCAGTAGTCAGGGATACCGTAATGAAAAACTGTTTTTT. This encodes CASSQGYRNEKLFF.

The chain employs TRBV7-7 and TRBJ1-2, with 11 bases aligning to TRBD1. CDR3 length: 15 residues. CDR1 and CDR2 (germline): SSHAT, FNYEAQ (reference sequence). J was trimmed by 6 bases and V by 3 bases; bases with no gene match: 6. In nucleotides, the CDR3 is TGTGCCAGCAGCTTTGTAGGACAGGGGGCTGATGGCTACACCTTC. The encoded protein is CASSFVGQGADGYTF.

This clone was recorded a few times. This chain links TRBV2 with TRBJ1-5, with 8 bases that match TRBD1. Losses at the gene ends were 3 bases for V and 7 bases for J; bases not matched to a gene: 2. CDR3 length equals 13 residues. The germline gives CDR1 SNHLY, CDR2 FYNNEI. The CDR3 sequence is CASSDRGRQPQHF. CDR3 DNA: TGTGCCAGCAGTGACAGGGGGCGACAGCCCCAGCATTTT.

This clone appeared a few times. The chain uses TRBV6-5 and TRBJ2-2; no reliable D call. Germline CDR1 reads MNHEY; CDR2 reads SVGAGI. V was shortened by 4 bases and J by 4 bases, with 13 bases between the two germline ends. CDR3 length: 15 amino acids. The CDR3 here is CASSSPRVVTGELFF. The CDR3 DNA follows: TGTGCCAGCAGTTCTCCCCGGGTCGTCACCGGGGAGCTGTTTTTT.

Only a few counts were recorded for this clone. The chain is built from TRBV28 and TRBJ1-2; TRBD1 is a possible D gene (6 bases). Germline CDR1 reads MDHEN; CDR2 reads SYDVKM. The CDR3 covers 14 residues. V lost 4 bases and J 3 bases, leaving 12 bases between the germline ends. DNA of the CDR3: TGTGCCAGCAGTTGGGTTGGGGGCCACTATGGCTACACCTTC. Encoded protein: CASSWVGGHYGYTF.

V is TRBV4-3 and J is TRBJ2-5; 14 bases are shared with TRBD2. The ends lost 4 bases at V and 4 bases at J; junction bases unmatched: 2. CDR3 size: 15 residues. The germline V gene has CDR1 LGHNA and CDR2 YSLEER. The chain's CDR3 is CASSRLAGGPETQYF. As DNA, the CDR3 is TGCGCCAGCAGCCGACTAGCGGGGGGGCCAGAGACCCAGTACTTC.